A single sample gave rise to the 30 T cell receptor beta chains below, sequenced in a study of OX40 agonist ivuxolimab in advanced cancers. Produced via immunoSEQ multiplex PCR; TCRdb's table is partial and in-frame only. The repertoire includes tens of thousands of clones, roughly 80% of them detected once, and 3% sits in the top ten. Material: CD4+ or CD8+ T cells sorted from blood, obtained in a trial of the OX40 agonist ivuxolimab. The receptors here all came from an adult with an advanced solid tumor such as melanoma, head and neck, liver or kidney cancer.

The chain combines TRBV19 with TRBJ1-5; 7 bases align to TRBD1. This CDR3 is built from 14 residues. The J segment lost 3 bases and the V segment lost 6 bases, leaving 5 bases of the junction unmatched. Per germline, CDR1 LNHDA and CDR2 SQIVND (reference sequence). The CDR3 DNA is TGTGCCAGTAGATTTGGACAGGACAATCAGCCCCAGCATTTT. Translation gives CASRFGQDNQPQHF.

The chain joins TRBV7-9 to TRBJ2-5; TRBD2 matches 10 bases. The J segment lost 5 bases and the V segment lost 5 bases, leaving 8 bases of the junction unmatched. Germline-derived CDR1 and CDR2 are SEHNR and FQNEAQ (reference sequence). There are 15 residues in the CDR3. The CDR3 region has the DNA TGTGCCAGCAGCCCCCCAGGACTAGCGGTGGAGACCCAGTACTTC. Its translation: CASSPPGLAVETQYF.

The sample holds a few counts of this clone. This chain connects TRBV6-5 to TRBJ2-7; 8 bases map to TRBD1. The V and J ends lost 6 bases and 4 bases, in that order; junction bases with no gene match: 11. CDR1 MNHEY and CDR2 SVGAGI come from the germline V gene. The CDR3 contains 15 residues. The CDR3 DNA is TGTGCCAGCAGCCCTACCGGGACAGGTAGATACGAGCAGTACTTC. This gives the protein CASSPTGTGRYEQYF.

The chain recombines TRBV5-6 with TRBJ2-3; 9 bases agree with TRBD2. V was clipped by 2 bases and J by 2 bases; unmatched bases: 6. The germline V gene has CDR1 SGHDT and CDR2 YYEEEE. CDR3 size: 16 residues. The CDR3 loop reads CASSLPTSGFTDTQYF. The DNA for the CDR3 is TGTGCCAGCAGCTTACCGACTAGCGGATTCACAGATACGCAGTATTTT.

By sample share, this clone is medium-sized (0.01 to 0.1%). The V call is TRBV28, the J call TRBJ1-1, with D perhaps TRBD1 (6 bases). CDR3 length equals 14 residues. The germline V gene encodes CDR1 MDHEN and CDR2 SYDVKM. V was trimmed by 5 bases and J by 0 bases, leaving 10 bases between them. This CDR3 reads CASSGGGMNTEAFF. CDR3 bases: TGTGCCAGCAGTGGGGGCGGGATGAACACTGAAGCTTTCTTT.

CDR3 DNA: TGTGCCAGTAGTATCCGGCAGGGGGCCACCTACGAGCAGTACTTC. This encodes CASSIRQGATYEQYF. J is TRBJ2-7 and V is TRBV19; TRBD1 matches at 8 bases. Trimming cost V 3 bases and J 2 bases; bases outside gene matches: 6. Germline V CDR1 and CDR2: LNHDA, SQIVND (reference sequence). This CDR3 has 15 residues. The complete variable domain, with remaining parts taken from reference TRBV19 and TRBJ2-7, reads DGGITQSPKYLFRKEGQNVTLSCEQNLNHDAMYWYRQDPGQGLRLIYYSQIVNDFQKGDIAEGYSVSREKKESFPLTVTSAQKNPTAFYLCASSIRQGATYEQYFGPGTRLTVT.

J is TRBJ1-6 and V is TRBV11-2; D might be TRBD1 (5 bases). Trimming took off 1 base at V and 7 bases at J, with 14 bases between the two ends. The CDR3 loop spans 16 amino acids. The germline gives CDR1 SGHAT, CDR2 FQNNGV. The CDR3 protein is CASSLAGGTGNSPLHF. CDR3 in DNA: TGTGCCAGCAGCTTAGCGGGAGGGACGGGCAATTCACCCCTCCACTTT.

This clone was recorded once. J is TRBJ1-1 and V is TRBV5-5; D is ambiguous. V was trimmed by 0 bases and J by 3 bases, leaving 12 bases between them. Germline V gene sequence: CDR1 SGHKS, CDR2 YYEKEE (reference sequence). The CDR3 has 15 amino acids. The CDR3 nucleotides read TGTGCCAGCAGCTTGGCCAGTGGGTGGCACACTGAAGCTTTCTTT. It yields the protein CASSLASGWHTEAFF.

This clone was counted a single time. J is TRBJ2-1 and V is TRBV4-2, with 8 bases fitting TRBD2. Germline V gene data show CDR1 as LGHNA and CDR2 as YNFKEQ. This CDR3 has 15 amino acids. V was pared by 4 bases and J by 4 bases, with 6 bases of the junction left unmatched. DNA for the CDR3: TGTGCCAGCAGCCTTAGCGGGGAAGGTTACAATGAGCAGTTCTTC. Translated, it gives CASSLSGEGYNEQFF.

This chain uses TRBV10-2 with TRBJ2-7; 8 positions agree with TRBD1. The V and J ends lost 3 bases and 0 bases, in that order; junction bases with no gene match: 7. Germline V CDR1 and CDR2: WSHSY, SAAADI. The CDR3 extends over 16 amino acids. CDR3 in amino acids: CASSDPRTGISYEQYF. CDR3 sequence (DNA): TGCGCCAGCAGTGACCCCCGGACAGGGATCTCCTACGAGCAGTACTTC.

The CDR3 is CASSQSGFHRSSGTNEKLFF. CDR3 coding DNA: TGCGCCAGCAGTCAATCTGGGTTCCACAGGTCCTCTGGTACTAATGAAAAACTGTTTTTT. This chain links TRBV23-1 with TRBJ1-4, with a weak D call TRBD1 (5 bases). TRBV23-1 is assigned to the ORF class and has an uncertain function. V was shortened by 0 bases and J by 2 bases, with 22 bases between the two germline ends. This CDR3 is 20 amino acids long.

The CDR3 is CASSITGQYNEQFF. The CDR3 DNA reads TGTGCCAGCAGCATCACCGGACAGTACAATGAGCAGTTCTTC. The chain has TRBV7-9 and TRBJ2-1, with a weak D call TRBD1 (6 bases). Germline V gene sequence: CDR1 SEHNR, CDR2 FQNEAQ (reference sequence). CDR3 length equals 14 residues. V dropped 5 bases and J dropped 4 bases, with 12 bases sitting between them.

This chain connects TRBV5-4 to TRBJ2-4; 9 bases are shared with TRBD2. The CDR3 sequence is 18 residues long. CDR1 is SGHNT and CDR2 is YYREEE in the germline V gene (reference sequence). Trimming at V came to 2 bases and at J to 0 bases, leaving 9 bases not matched to a gene. The CDR3 loop is CASSLRLAEPLAKNIQYF. The CDR3 DNA sequence: TGTGCCAGCAGCTTAAGACTAGCGGAACCCCTAGCCAAAAACATTCAGTACTTC.

The rearrangement links TRBV7-3 to TRBJ2-1; 8 nucleotides align to TRBD1. The CDR3 loop spans 16 amino acids. CDR1 and CDR2 from the germline V gene are SGHTA and FQGTGA. Unmatched junction bases numbered 7, after V lost 4 bases and J lost 2 bases. For the CDR3, the DNA is TGTGCCAGCAGCTGGTCAGGGGGCCGCCCCTACAATGAGCAGTTCTTC. Amino acids: CASSWSGGRPYNEQFF.

This chain links TRBV10-3 with TRBJ1-4; 8 nucleotides line up with TRBD1. With 4 bases clipped from V and 0 bases from J, the junction kept 1 base outside the gene matches. The CDR3 has 15 amino acids. Germline V lookup: CDR1 ENHRY, CDR2 SYGVKD. For the CDR3, the DNA is TGTGCCATCAGTGCAGGGGGCGCAACTAATGAAAAACTGTTTTTT. It codes for CAISAGGATNEKLFF.

This sequence joins TRBV9 and TRBJ1-2; a possible D gene is TRBD1 (5 bases). Germline V gene lookup returns CDR1 SGDLS and CDR2 YYNGEE. The CDR3 spans 13 residues. The V and J ends lost 0 bases and 8 bases respectively, with 11 bases between them. The CDR3 region is CASSVVAGKGYTF. The CDR3 nucleotides read TGTGCCAGCAGCGTAGTGGCAGGGAAGGGCTACACCTTC.

This chain joins TRBV7-8 and TRBJ1-1, with unresolved D. The V gene's germline CDR1 is SGHVS and CDR2 FQNEAQ. The ends were cut back, 0 bases at V and 5 bases at J, with 16 bases in the middle. This CDR3 spans 16 amino acids. The CDR3 protein is CASSLALRTSETEAFF. DNA for the CDR3: TGTGCCAGCAGCTTAGCGCTCAGGACCTCGGAAACTGAAGCTTTCTTT.

This chain connects TRBV7-2 to TRBJ2-1; 13 bases align to TRBD2. This CDR3 is built from 17 residues. Trimming cost V 1 base and J 2 bases; bases outside gene matches: 2. Germline V gene data show CDR1 as SGHTA and CDR2 as FQGNSA. CDR3 coding DNA: TGTGCCAGCAGCTTAGGGGGGACTAGCGGGGCCTACAATGAGCAGTTCTTC. This gives the protein CASSLGGTSGAYNEQFF.

This sequence joins TRBV5-1 and TRBJ2-3, with 7 bases fitting TRBD2. Trimming cost V 3 bases and J 2 bases; bases outside gene matches: 6. The CDR3 runs 15 residues. Per the germline V gene, CDR1 is SGHRS and CDR2 is YFSETQ. The CDR3 DNA reads as TGCGCCAGCAGCTGGGGGGGGTCCTCCACAGATACGCAGTATTTT. Amino acids: CASSWGGSSTDTQYF.

The chain uses TRBV19 and TRBJ1-5, with 7 bases aligning to TRBD1. Germline-derived CDR1 and CDR2 are LNHDA and SQIVND (reference sequence). The CDR3 totals 13 residues. The V segment lost 6 bases and the J segment 7 bases; nucleotides outside the gene matches: 6. This CDR3 reads CASSGTALQPQHF. CDR3 DNA sequence: TGTGCCAGTAGCGGGACAGCTCTCCAGCCCCAGCATTTT.

V usage is TRBV5-7 and J usage is TRBJ2-7, with 15 bases fitting TRBD2. TRBV5-7 is an ORF, with its function uncertain. The ends lost 0 bases at V and 3 bases at J; junction bases unmatched: 4. The CDR3 runs 17 residues. The CDR3 coding sequence is TGTGCCAGCAGCTTGGGCTGGACTAGCGGGGGGGGCTACGAGCAGTACTTC. Residues: CASSLGWTSGGGYEQYF.

The chain is built from TRBV5-1 and TRBJ2-1, with D tentatively TRBD2 (7 bases). CDR1 is SGHRS and CDR2 is YFSETQ in the germline V gene. The CDR3 is made up of 15 amino acids. V gave up 2 bases and J gave up 8 bases, with 17 bases separating them. This CDR3 reads CASSLGGGAFDEQFF. CDR3 nucleotide sequence: TGCGCCAGCAGCTTAGGTGGGGGGGCCTTTGATGAGCAGTTCTTC. Drawing the rest from reference TRBV5-1 and TRBJ2-1, the complete variable domain is KAGVTQTPRYLIKTRGQQVTLSCSPISGHRSVSWYQQTPGQGLQFLFEYFSETQRNKGNFPGRFSGRQFSNSRSEMNVSTLELGDSALYLCASSLGGGAFDEQFFGPGTRLTVL.

V and J are TRBV9 and TRBJ1-2; D unresolved. The CDR3 sequence is 13 residues long. Germline V gives CDR1 SGDLS, CDR2 YYNGEE. The V end lost 0 bases, the J end lost 0 bases, and 3 bases lay between the germline ends. This CDR3 is CASSVVANYGYTF. The CDR3 DNA is TGTGCCAGCAGCGTAGTTGCTAACTATGGCTACACCTTC.

This chain joins TRBV7-3 and TRBJ2-5; D gene ambiguous. The CDR3 runs 13 residues. Per germline, CDR1 SGHTA and CDR2 FQGTGA. The V gene lost 8 bases and the J gene lost 5 bases, with 15 bases spanning the gap. The CDR3, as DNA: TGTGCCAGCTCCTCGACTTCCTTGGAGACCCAGTACTTC. Protein sequence: CASSSTSLETQYF.

This clone was recorded once. The chain carries TRBV7-2 and TRBJ2-6; D gene unclear. Germline V gives CDR1 SGHTA, CDR2 FQGNSA. Trimming took 5 bases from V and 7 from J, leaving 6 bases between them. CDR3 length: 12 amino acids. CDR3 amino acids: CASSPPANVLTF. CDR3 coding DNA: TGTGCCAGCAGCCCGCCCGCCAACGTCCTGACTTTC.

This clone was seen only once. The chain joins TRBV19 to TRBJ1-5, with 8 bases aligning to TRBD1. The CDR3 has 13 amino acids. After removal of 6 bases from V and 4 bases from J, the junction contained 2 bases not matched to a gene. Germline lookup yields CDR1 LNHDA and CDR2 SQIVND (reference sequence). The DNA of the CDR3 is TGTGCCAGTAGCCGGGACAGGAATCAGCCCCAGCATTTT. It specifies CASSRDRNQPQHF. Full variable domain (outside the CDR3, taken from reference TRBV19 and TRBJ1-5): DGGITQSPKYLFRKEGQNVTLSCEQNLNHDAMYWYRQDPGQGLRLIYYSQIVNDFQKGDIAEGYSVSREKKESFPLTVTSAQKNPTAFYLCASSRDRNQPQHFGDGTRLSIL.

The J gene is TRBJ2-3, the V gene TRBV7-2; the D is unclear. The CDR3 is 15 residues long. Trimming cost V 4 bases and J 8 bases, with 19 bases left between them. Germline CDR1 is SGHTA and CDR2 is FQGNSA. The CDR3 DNA follows: TGTGCCAGCAGCTCCCCCGCCATACAGATAGGTACGCAGTATTTT. Translating it yields CASSSPAIQIGTQYF.

The chain uses TRBV5-1 and TRBJ2-2; 9 nucleotides line up with TRBD1. V lost 4 bases, J lost 4 bases, and 5 bases stayed unmatched. This CDR3 has 15 residues. Germline lookup yields CDR1 SGHRS and CDR2 YFSETQ. CDR3 bases: TGCGCCAGCAGCATACAGGGGGCTATCACCGGGGAGCTGTTTTTT. Translated, it gives CASSIQGAITGELFF.

Worth noting for this clone: The sample carries other DNA sequences with the same CDR3. The DNA of the CDR3 is TGTGCCAGCAGTTTAAGGGGCAGCACTGAAGCTTTCTTT. Protein: CASSLRGSTEAFF. This chain connects TRBV27 to TRBJ1-1, with D possibly matching TRBD1 (5 bases). Trimming cost V 2 bases and J 4 bases, with 8 bases left between them. Germline-derived CDR1 and CDR2 are MNHEY and SMNVEV (reference sequence). CDR3 size: 13 residues.

This sequence joins TRBV18 and TRBJ1-6, with D tentatively TRBD1 (6 bases). This CDR3 spans 15 amino acids. CDR1 is KGHSH, CDR2 LQKENI, per germline. V was pared by 4 bases and J by 7 bases, with 14 bases between. CDR3 loop: CASSLRTAENSPLHF. The CDR3 DNA reads as TGTGCCAGCTCACTAAGGACAGCGGAGAATTCACCCCTCCACTTT.